These 27 T cell receptor beta chains came from one sample sequenced in a study of shared clonotypes between healthy human individuals. Clones were read by immunoSEQ multiplex PCR, and TCRdb kept only the in-frame ones, dropping some. The table lists 650,000 to 750,000 clones, more than 70% of them singletons. Sequencing was done on a sample of memory CD4+ T cells sorted from blood. Indicated subset: CD45RA-negative fraction. These receptors all stem from a woman younger than 45 in good health.

The rearrangement joins TRBV28 to TRBJ2-7; perhaps TRBD1 as D (6 bases). V was shortened by 4 bases and J by 12 bases, with 16 bases between the two germline ends. The CDR3 extends over 12 amino acids. Germline V CDR1 and CDR2: MDHEN, SYDVKM. For the CDR3, the DNA is TGTGCCAGCAGTTCCAGAGGGGGACAACCGTACTTC. It yields the protein CASSSRGGQPYF.

CDR3 sequence (DNA): TGTGCCAGCAGGGACCAGTACGAGCAGTACTTC. Encoded protein: CASRDQYEQYF. V and J are TRBV28 and TRBJ2-7; the D is unclear. The germline V gene encodes CDR1 MDHEN and CDR2 SYDVKM. CDR3 length: 11 amino acids. Trimming stripped 6 bases from V and 4 bases from J, with 7 bases between.

The rearrangement links TRBV28 to TRBJ2-2; 8 bases are a match to TRBD1. The CDR3 extends over 21 amino acids. Trimming took 2 bases from V and 0 from J; bases not matched to a gene: 17. Germline V gene lookup returns CDR1 MDHEN and CDR2 SYDVKM. The CDR3 sequence: CASSLLFKGRQGTTNTGELFF. The CDR3 DNA follows: TGTGCCAGCAGTTTACTCTTCAAGGGCAGACAGGGGACAACGAACACCGGGGAGCTGTTTTTT.

The chain uses TRBV5-4 and TRBJ1-2; D remains unclear. There are 19 residues in the CDR3. The germline V and J ends were trimmed by 0 bases and 6 bases, with 27 bases remaining between them. Germline V lookup: CDR1 SGHNT, CDR2 YYREEE (reference sequence). The CDR3 loop reads CASSLAGRQDERNPHGYTF. CDR3 nucleotides: TGTGCCAGCAGCTTGGCTGGTCGGCAAGACGAACGCAATCCACATGGCTACACCTTC.

This chain links TRBV7-2 with TRBJ2-7; D is undetermined. CDR1 is SGHTA, CDR2 FQGNSA, per germline. This CDR3 comprises 15 residues. V was shortened by 1 base and J by 0 bases, with 10 bases between the two germline ends. CDR3 in amino acids: CASSLEALSSYEQYF. The CDR3 nucleotides are TGTGCCAGCAGCTTAGAAGCCCTGAGCTCCTACGAGCAGTACTTC. Full variable domain (missing parts from reference TRBV7-2 and TRBJ2-7): GAGVSQSPSNKVTEKGKDVELRCDPISGHTALYWYRQSLGQGLEFLIYFQGNSAPDKSGLPSDRFSAERTGGSVSTLTIQRTQQEDSAVYLCASSLEALSSYEQYFGPGTRLTVT.

The V call is TRBV18, the J call TRBJ2-3, with a possible D match to TRBD1 (6 bases). Germline V lookup: CDR1 KGHSH, CDR2 LQKENI. The CDR3 loop spans 15 amino acids. Trimming removed 5 bases from V and 2 bases from J, with 14 bases in between. The CDR3 here is CASSKGQIHTDTQYF. In nucleotides, the CDR3 is TGTGCCAGCTCAAAAGGACAGATCCACACAGATACGCAGTATTTT.

The chain employs TRBV4-1 and TRBJ2-3; D remains unclear. V lost 4 bases, J lost 0 bases, and 14 bases lay in between. Germline V gives CDR1 MGHRA, CDR2 YSYEKL. The CDR3 totals 16 residues. The CDR3 DNA reads as TGCGCCAGCAGCCCAAAGGGTAGCCAGAGCACAGATACGCAGTATTTT. This gives the protein CASSPKGSQSTDTQYF.

Remarks on this clone: Distinct nucleotide sequences in the sample also encode this CDR3. V gene TRBV5-1 combines with J gene TRBJ2-7, with D tentatively TRBD1 or TRBD2 (5 bases each). Germline CDR1 SGHRS, CDR2 YFSETQ. CDR3 length: 14 residues. V was clipped by 0 bases and J by 0 bases, with 7 bases between them. The CDR3 DNA follows: TGCGCCAGCAGCTTGGGGGGGAGCTCCTACGAGCAGTACTTC. This sequence encodes CASSLGGSSYEQYF.

This chain uses TRBV28 with TRBJ2-2; 8 nucleotides match TRBD2. J lost 7 bases, V lost 8 bases, and 6 bases had no gene match. CDR3 length: 13 amino acids. In germline, CDR1 is MDHEN, CDR2 SYDVKM. The CDR3 region is CASQGLGFGELFF. The CDR3 DNA reads as TGTGCCAGCCAGGGACTAGGTTTCGGGGAGCTGTTTTTT.

The genes are TRBV29-1 and TRBJ1-2, with D perhaps matching TRBD1 (5 bases). Trimming left V 8 bases short and J 6 bases short, with 25 bases between. Germline-derived CDR1 and CDR2 are SQVTM and ANQGSEA. CDR3 length: 15 amino acids. CDR3 sequence (DNA): TGCAGCTCTGAGGGGACTACAACTTTCTCGGATGGCTACACCTTC. Translated, it gives CSSEGTTTFSDGYTF.

J is TRBJ2-1 and V is TRBV5-1, with 9 bases lining up with TRBD2. Trimming at V came to 7 bases and at J to 7 bases, leaving 6 bases not matched to a gene. CDR1 and CDR2 from the germline V gene are SGHRS and YFSETQ. CDR3 length equals 13 residues. The CDR3: CASFLAGTNEQFF. CDR3 bases: TGCGCCAGCTTTCTAGCGGGAACTAATGAGCAGTTCTTC.

This chain connects TRBV6-5 to TRBJ1-3; D unclear. V gave up 6 bases and J gave up 1 base, with 13 bases separating them. CDR1 MNHEY and CDR2 SVGAGI come from the germline V gene. The CDR3 has 15 residues. The CDR3 DNA reads TGTGCCAGCAGCCCCCGCTTTGGTTCTGGAAACACCATATATTTT. Protein: CASSPRFGSGNTIYF.

V and J are TRBV5-4 and TRBJ1-2; D is unclear. Germline V gene lookup returns CDR1 SGHNT and CDR2 YYREEE (reference sequence). The CDR3 consists of 14 residues. V was shortened by 4 bases and J by 5 bases, with 15 bases between the two germline ends. The CDR3 DNA reads as TGTGCCAGCAGCCTCGGGTGGACGGGATATGGCTACACCTTC. Residues: CASSLGWTGYGYTF.

The DNA of the CDR3 is TGTGCCATCAGTGAGTCGGGGCAGGCTGCGGGGCCCCAGCATTTT. It codes for CAISESGQAAGPQHF. The J gene is TRBJ1-5, the V gene TRBV10-3; tentative D call: TRBD1 (5 bases). Germline V gives CDR1 ENHRY, CDR2 SYGVKD. V was cut by 0 bases and J by 9 bases, with 15 bases left in between. CDR3 length: 15 amino acids.

J is TRBJ1-2 and V is TRBV10-3; D might be TRBD1 (6 bases). Germline V lookup: CDR1 ENHRY, CDR2 SYGVKD. V was trimmed by 4 bases and J by 6 bases, leaving 18 bases between them. CDR3 size: 15 residues. The chain's CDR3 is CAISVVGGLYDGYTF. CDR3 DNA: TGTGCCATCAGTGTTGTAGGGGGGCTTTACGATGGCTACACCTTC.

This chain uses TRBV19 with TRBJ2-2; 15 positions agree with TRBD2. The CDR3 totals 15 residues. V lost 7 bases and J lost 7; bases outside the gene matches: 4. The germline CDR1 and CDR2 sequences are LNHDA and SQIVND (reference sequence). The CDR3 nucleotides are TGTGCCAGTAATCCGGGACTAGCGGGAGGCGGGGAGCTGTTTTTT. This translates into CASNPGLAGGGELFF.

V usage is TRBV5-1 and J usage is TRBJ2-2; 14 bases align to TRBD2. This CDR3 contains 16 residues. The V and J ends lost 0 bases and 6 bases, in that order; junction bases with no gene match: 1. Germline CDR1 and CDR2: SGHRS and YFSETQ. The CDR3 sequence: CASSLGTSGRSGELFF. The CDR3 nucleotides are TGCGCCAGCAGCTTGGGGACTAGCGGGAGGTCCGGGGAGCTGTTTTTT.

This chain connects TRBV7-9 to TRBJ1-1, with unresolved D. CDR1 is SEHNR, CDR2 FQNEAQ, per germline (reference sequence). The V gene lost 2 bases and the J gene lost 8 bases, with 15 bases spanning the gap. This CDR3 is 14 amino acids long. In DNA, the CDR3 is TGTGCCAGCAGCTTACAAGGCCGTTCTTTAGAAGCTTTCTTT. Amino acid sequence: CASSLQGRSLEAFF.

This clone came up many times. V is TRBV9 and J is TRBJ1-2; D gene ambiguous. The V and J ends lost 1 base and 0 bases respectively, with 13 bases between them. Germline values: CDR1 SGDLS, CDR2 YYNGEE. This CDR3 has 16 amino acids. In nucleotides, the CDR3 is TGTGCCAGCAGCGTAAAACTTCGGTTGGCTAACTATGGCTACACCTTC. This translates into CASSVKLRLANYGYTF.

In nucleotides, the CDR3 is TGTGCCAGCAGTGCCCAGGGTAGCAATCAGCCCCAGCATTTT. It specifies CASSAQGSNQPQHF. The chain joins TRBV6-5 to TRBJ1-5, with D possibly TRBD1 on 5 matching bases. The germline V gene has CDR1 MNHEY and CDR2 SVGAGI. Trimming pared 5 bases from V and 0 bases from J, leaving 8 bases between. This CDR3 contains 14 residues.

The gene calls are TRBV28 and TRBJ1-5, with D perhaps matching TRBD1 (6 bases). The CDR3 extends over 13 amino acids. V lost 5 bases and J lost 5, with 10 bases in between. Germline CDR1 is MDHEN and CDR2 is SYDVKM. The CDR3: CASSNRADQPQHF. CDR3 nucleotides: TGTGCCAGCAGTAACAGGGCTGATCAGCCCCAGCATTTT. Variable domain in full (rest from reference TRBV28 and TRBJ1-5): DVKVTQSSRYLVKRTGEKVFLECVQDMDHENMFWYRQDPGLGLRLIYFSYDVKMKEKGDIPEGYSVSREKKERFSLILESASTNQTSMYLCASSNRADQPQHFGDGTRLSIL.

The rearrangement joins TRBV7-6 to TRBJ1-4; unclear D gene. The CDR3 consists of 16 residues. Between the trimmed V and J ends, which lost 2 bases and 0 bases, there was a span of 10 bases. Germline assignment: CDR1 SGHVS and CDR2 FNYEAQ. This CDR3 reads CASSLSPLATNEKLFF. In DNA form, the CDR3 reads TGTGCCAGCAGCTTATCGCCTCTTGCAACTAATGAAAAACTGTTTTTT. Variable domain in full (rest from reference TRBV7-6 and TRBJ1-4): GAGVSQSPRYKVTKRGQDVALRCDPISGHVSLYWYRQALGQGPEFLTYFNYEAQQDKSGLPNDRFSAERPEGSISTLTIQRTEQRDSAMYRCASSLSPLATNEKLFFGSGTQLSVL.

V is TRBV29-1 and J is TRBJ2-1, with 14 bases lining up with TRBD2. CDR1 SQVTM and CDR2 ANQGSEA come from the germline V gene. J lost 3 bases, V lost 7 bases, and 2 bases had no gene match. The CDR3 sequence is 14 residues long. The CDR3 DNA follows: TGCAGCGCTGGGACTAGCGGGAGCTACAATGAGCAGTTCTTC. Amino acid sequence: CSAGTSGSYNEQFF.

This clone has a handful of counts. The chain employs TRBV18 and TRBJ2-7; maybe TRBD2 (5 bases). Germline V gene lookup returns CDR1 KGHSH and CDR2 LQKENI. The CDR3 has 15 amino acids. V was clipped by 1 base and J by 0 bases, with 10 bases between them. In DNA form, the CDR3 reads TGTGCCAGCTCACCACAGGACTTACCCTCCTACGAGCAGTACTTC. Translation: CASSPQDLPSYEQYF.

The CDR3 reads CASSERLNVSTDTQYF. CDR3 nucleotide sequence: TGTGCCAGCAGTGAAAGGCTTAACGTTAGCACAGATACGCAGTATTTT. J is TRBJ2-3 and V is TRBV25-1; no clear D gene. Trimming pared 2 bases from V and 0 bases from J, leaving 12 bases between. In germline, CDR1 is MGHDK, CDR2 SYGVNS. The CDR3 covers 16 residues.

The rearrangement links TRBV7-2 to TRBJ2-3; tentative D call: TRBD1 (6 bases). The CDR3 is 13 amino acids. V gave up 5 bases and J gave up 9 bases, with 15 bases separating them. Germline values: CDR1 SGHTA, CDR2 FQGNSA. CDR3 region: CASSPEGRGTQYF. CDR3 nucleotides: TGTGCCAGCAGCCCAGAAGGCAGGGGAACGCAGTATTTT. Full variable domain (missing parts from reference TRBV7-2 and TRBJ2-3): GAGVSQSPSNKVTEKGKDVELRCDPISGHTALYWYRQSLGQGLEFLIYFQGNSAPDKSGLPSDRFSAERTGGSVSTLTIQRTQQEDSAVYLCASSPEGRGTQYFGPGTRLTVL.

This clone has a handful of counts. The same CDR3 is also encoded by other DNA sequences in this sample. The chain recombines TRBV28 with TRBJ2-5, with D uncertain. Germline V gene data show CDR1 as MDHEN and CDR2 as SYDVKM. Trimming shortened V by 2 bases and J by 2 bases, and 3 bases separated the two germline ends. This CDR3 comprises 12 residues. The CDR3 nucleotides read TGTGCCAGCAGTTTACAACAAGAGACCCAGTACTTC. Translated, it gives CASSLQQETQYF.